The clone carrying this T cell receptor beta chain has just a few counts. Its matching antigen is unknown. This record belongs to a study of blood T cells in healthy people across ages. Whole-study findings and limits: TCR beta diversity tracked closely with naive T cell percentage. The donors' CMV status was not determined, possibly confounding changes in expanded clonotypes.

For the second PCR, which ran for about 6 to 12 cycles, a sample-barcoded 5' primer and a J-beta primer mix were used. TCRdb ran MiXCR on the 5' RACE reads and lists one entry per CDR3 protein. The table lists 900,000 to 950,000 distinct CDR3 sequences, 25% to 30% of them singletons, with 10% in the top ten. Trimming cost V 3 bases and J 0 bases, with 3 bases left between them. The CDR3 sequence is 13 residues long. CDR1 LGHDT and CDR2 YNNKEL come from the germline V gene (reference sequence). These sequences were also reported in another study, on T cells of mothers and their children. Per that study: The TCR beta CDR3 read count exceeded 8.5 million for each mother and was approximately 3 million for each child.

The specimen sequenced was blood. The receptor comes from a woman in her 40s in good health. V is TRBV3-1 and J is TRBJ2-1, with no clear D. The CDR3 reads CASSHYSYNEQFF. CDR3 DNA: TGTGCCAGCAGCCATTACTCCTACAATGAGCAGTTCTTC.